This TCR beta chain was identified during a study of CD8 T cells in Susac syndrome. The germline V gene has CDR1 SEHNR and CDR2 FQNEAQ (reference sequence). V gave up 5 bases and J gave up 0 bases, with 14 bases separating them. The CDR3 covers 15 residues. CD8+ and CD4+ T cells taken from blood had their TCR beta sequenced. It was with random hexamers that about 0.45 to 1 ug RNA was reverse transcribed. The method of amplification for TCR beta CDR3 was immunoSEQ multiplex PCR, covering 54 Vbeta and 13 Jbeta. TCRdb reprocessed the immunoSEQ multiplex PCR reads with MiXCR, giving one entry per CDR3 protein. The sample records 200,000 or so distinct CDR3 sequences, around 95% being singletons.

V usage is TRBV7-9 and J usage is TRBJ2-7; D might be TRBD2 (5 bases). Sequenced sample: CD4+ T cells from PBMCs. This receptor was obtained from a human donor with Susac syndrome. CDR3 bases: TGTGCCAGCAGCGGGTGGGAGAGTCGCTCCTACGAGCAGTACTTC. Amino acid sequence: CASSGWESRSYEQYF.